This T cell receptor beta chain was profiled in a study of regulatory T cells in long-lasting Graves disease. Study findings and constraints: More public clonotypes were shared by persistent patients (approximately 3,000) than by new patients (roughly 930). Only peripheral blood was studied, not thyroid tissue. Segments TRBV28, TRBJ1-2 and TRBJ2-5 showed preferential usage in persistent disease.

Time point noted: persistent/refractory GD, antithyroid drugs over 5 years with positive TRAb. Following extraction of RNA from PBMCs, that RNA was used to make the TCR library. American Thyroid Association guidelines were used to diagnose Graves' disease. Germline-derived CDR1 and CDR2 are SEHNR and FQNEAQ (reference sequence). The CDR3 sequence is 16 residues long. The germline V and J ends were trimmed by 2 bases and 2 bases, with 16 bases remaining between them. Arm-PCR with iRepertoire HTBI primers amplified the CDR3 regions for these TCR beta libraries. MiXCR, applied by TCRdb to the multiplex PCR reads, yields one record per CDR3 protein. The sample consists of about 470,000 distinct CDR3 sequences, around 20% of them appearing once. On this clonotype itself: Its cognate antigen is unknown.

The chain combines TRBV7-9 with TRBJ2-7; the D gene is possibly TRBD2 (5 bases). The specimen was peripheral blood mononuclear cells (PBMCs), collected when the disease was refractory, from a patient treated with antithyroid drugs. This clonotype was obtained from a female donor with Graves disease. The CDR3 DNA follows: TGTGCCAGCAGCTTAAGGTCGTCCGGGGAGACCTACGAGCAGTACTTC. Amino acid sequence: CASSLRSSGETYEQYF.